This TCR beta chain originates from a study of breast tumors, draining lymph nodes, adjacent tissues. TCRdb recomputed calls from the multiplex PCR reads with MiXCR, one row per CDR3 protein. Of roughly 70,000 distinct CDR3 sequences listed, roughly 40% are singletons. Concerning this clonotype: The antigen remains unidentified.

Germline V lookup: CDR1 SGHVS, CDR2 FQNEAQ. CDR3 length: 14 residues. J lost 5 bases, V lost 8 bases, and 9 bases had no gene match. Study-wide results and limits: That most tumor T cells come from lymph nodes remained unproven.

This receptor was obtained from a female donor with breast cancer. Some clones in this sample may be carry-over from other donors' samples. Material: breast tumor tissue. This chain uses TRBV7-8 with TRBJ2-5; 9 nucleotides match TRBD1. As DNA, the CDR3 is TGTGCCAGCTCCCCCTCCGGGACAGGGGAGACCCAGTACTTC. Its translation is CASSPSGTGETQYF.